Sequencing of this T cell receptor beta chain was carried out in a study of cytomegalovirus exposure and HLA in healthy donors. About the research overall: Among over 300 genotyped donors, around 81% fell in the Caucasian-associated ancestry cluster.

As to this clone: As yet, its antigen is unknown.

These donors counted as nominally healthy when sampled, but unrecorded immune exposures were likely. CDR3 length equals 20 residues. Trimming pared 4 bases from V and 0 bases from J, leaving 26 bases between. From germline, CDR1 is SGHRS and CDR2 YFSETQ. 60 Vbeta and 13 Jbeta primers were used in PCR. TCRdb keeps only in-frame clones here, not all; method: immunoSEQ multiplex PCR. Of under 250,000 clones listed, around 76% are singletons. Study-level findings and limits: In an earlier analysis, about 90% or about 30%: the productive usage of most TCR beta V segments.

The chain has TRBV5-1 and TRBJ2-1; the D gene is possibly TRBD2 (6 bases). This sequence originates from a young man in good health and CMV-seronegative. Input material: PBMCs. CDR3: CASSRLGGWRVKSSYNEQFF. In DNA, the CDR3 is TGCGCCAGCAGCCGCCTTGGGGGGTGGCGGGTAAAGAGCTCCTACAATGAGCAGTTCTTC.